These T cell receptor beta chains were read from a single sample in a study of blood T cell repertoires in COVID-19. This table comes from immunoSEQ multiplex PCR, and its TCRdb copy is limited to in-frame clones, with some not included. Of 95,000 to 120,000 clones detected, around 84% appear once; the ten largest clones hold roughly an eighth. Sequencing input: peripheral blood. Receptor source: a human donor in a cohort sampled during active COVID-19. Each CDR3 is given with its conserved first and last residue. Each record gives: V gene, D gene, J gene, clone size, CDR3 protein, CDR3 DNA. D genes are given only for firm matches. Not all rows give a size; the values are once, few, many and, for expanded clones, a class.

v_call: TRBV4-3; d_call: TRBD1; j_call: TRBJ2-7; clone_size: few; cdr3_aa: CASSQAGAGGGYEQYF; cdr3_nt: TGCGCCAGCAGCCAAGCTGGTGCAGGGGGTGGGTACGAGCAGTACTTC
v_call: TRBV25-1; d_call: .; j_call: TRBJ1-1; clone_size: .; cdr3_aa: CASSPGGATLQAFF; cdr3_nt: TGTGCCAGCAGCCCCGGGGGAGCGACACTCCAAGCTTTCTTT
v_call: TRBV19; d_call: TRBD1; j_call: TRBJ1-2; clone_size: once; cdr3_aa: CASSPPGGLGGYTF; cdr3_nt: TGTGCCAGTAGTCCCCCAGGGGGGCTCGGGGGCTACACCTTC
v_call: TRBV23-1; d_call: TRBD1; j_call: TRBJ1-1; clone_size: .; cdr3_aa: CASSQSPGQGSGEAFF; cdr3_nt: TGCGCCAGCAGTCAATCCCCGGGACAGGGTTCGGGTGAAGCTTTCTTT
v_call: TRBV19; d_call: .; j_call: TRBJ2-1; clone_size: few; cdr3_aa: CASSWSGDVNEQFF; cdr3_nt: TGTGCCAGTAGTTGGTCAGGGGATGTCAATGAGCAGTTCTTC
v_call: TRBV18; d_call: TRBD1; j_call: TRBJ2-7; clone_size: few; cdr3_aa: CASSPGTGSYEQYF; cdr3_nt: TGTGCCAGCTCACCTGGGACAGGGTCCTACGAGCAGTACTTC
v_call: TRBV11-3; d_call: TRBD1; j_call: TRBJ2-1; clone_size: .; cdr3_aa: CASSTRQGSYNEQFF; cdr3_nt: TGTGCCAGCAGCACCAGACAGGGCTCCTACAATGAGCAGTTCTTC
v_call: TRBV7-2; d_call: TRBD2; j_call: TRBJ2-3; clone_size: .; cdr3_aa: CASSLRLAGGVGDTQYF; cdr3_nt: TGTGCCAGCAGCTTAAGGCTAGCGGGGGGGGTTGGAGATACGCAGTATTTT
v_call: TRBV10-1; d_call: .; j_call: TRBJ1-6; clone_size: few; cdr3_aa: CASSEGEGSEWNSPLHF; cdr3_nt: TGCGCCAGCAGTGAGGGGGAGGGGTCCGAATGGAATTCACCCCTCCACTTT
v_call: TRBV5-1; d_call: .; j_call: TRBJ2-5; clone_size: .; cdr3_aa: CASSLAGTVRETQYF; cdr3_nt: TGCGCCAGCAGCTTGGCGGGGACTGTCAGAGAGACCCAGTACTTC
v_call: TRBV15; d_call: TRBD2; j_call: TRBJ2-1; clone_size: .; cdr3_aa: CATSRDGVREDEQFF; cdr3_nt: TGTGCCACCAGCAGAGATGGGGTCCGGGAGGATGAGCAGTTCTTC
v_call: TRBV7-2; d_call: .; j_call: TRBJ1-1; clone_size: once; cdr3_aa: CASRQRPNTEAFF; cdr3_nt: TGTGCCAGCAGACAGAGACCGAACACTGAAGCTTTCTTT
v_call: TRBV5-4; d_call: TRBD2; j_call: TRBJ2-7; clone_size: .; cdr3_aa: CASSLQRGTYEQYF; cdr3_nt: TGTGCCAGCAGCTTGCAGCGGGGAACCTACGAGCAGTACTTC
v_call: TRBV6-5; d_call: .; j_call: TRBJ1-5; clone_size: .; cdr3_aa: CASTELGGGHQPQHF; cdr3_nt: TGTGCCAGCACCGAATTAGGGGGTGGGCATCAGCCCCAGCATTTT
v_call: TRBV10-3; d_call: .; j_call: TRBJ1-5; clone_size: .; cdr3_aa: CAISEGAGGNQPQHF; cdr3_nt: TGTGCCATCAGTGAAGGGGCAGGGGGCAATCAGCCCCAGCATTTT
v_call: TRBV19; d_call: .; j_call: TRBJ2-3; clone_size: .; cdr3_aa: CASSTTGTDTQYF; cdr3_nt: TGTGCCAGTAGTACCACAGGGACAGATACGCAGTATTTT
v_call: TRBV4-1; d_call: .; j_call: TRBJ2-1; clone_size: .; cdr3_aa: CASSQVARFEQFF; cdr3_nt: TGCGCCAGCAGCCAAGTAGCCCGATTCGAGCAGTTCTTC
v_call: TRBV5-4; d_call: .; j_call: TRBJ1-1; clone_size: .; cdr3_aa: CASSLRQDTEAFF; cdr3_nt: TGTGCCAGCAGCTTAAGACAGGACACTGAAGCTTTCTTT
v_call: TRBV19; d_call: .; j_call: TRBJ2-7; clone_size: .; cdr3_aa: CASSIGMALSSYEQYF; cdr3_nt: TGTGCCAGTAGTATAGGAATGGCACTAAGCTCCTACGAGCAGTACTTC
v_call: TRBV9; d_call: .; j_call: TRBJ1-5; clone_size: once; cdr3_aa: CASSEGQGGDQPQHF; cdr3_nt: TGTGCCAGCAGCGAGGGGCAGGGTGGGGATCAGCCCCAGCATTTT
v_call: TRBV6-2/TRBV6-3; d_call: .; j_call: TRBJ2-3; clone_size: .; cdr3_aa: CASSRPDKFPQYF; cdr3_nt: TGTGCCAGCAGCCGCCCGGACAAATTTCCGCAGTATTTT
v_call: TRBV5-1; d_call: .; j_call: TRBJ1-5; clone_size: few; cdr3_aa: CASSWGRVDSNQPQHF; cdr3_nt: TGCGCCAGCAGCTGGGGCAGGGTCGATAGCAATCAGCCCCAGCATTTT
v_call: TRBV7-9; d_call: .; j_call: TRBJ2-7; clone_size: .; cdr3_aa: CASSAMGLAYEQYF; cdr3_nt: TGTGCCAGCAGCGCAATGGGGCTCGCCTACGAGCAGTACTTC
v_call: TRBV19; d_call: TRBD1; j_call: TRBJ1-6; clone_size: once; cdr3_aa: CASSIRQGYGNSPLHF; cdr3_nt: TGTGCCAGTAGTATCCGACAGGGATACGGTAATTCACCCCTCCACTTT
v_call: TRBV9; d_call: TRBD1; j_call: TRBJ2-7; clone_size: .; cdr3_aa: CASSGQGLAYEQYF; cdr3_nt: TGTGCCAGCAGCGGACAGGGGCTTGCCTACGAGCAGTACTTC
v_call: TRBV3-1/TRBV3-2; d_call: .; j_call: TRBJ2-5; clone_size: .; cdr3_aa: CASSQAFVGETQYF; cdr3_nt: TGTGCCAGCAGCCAAGCTTTCGTCGGAGAGACCCAGTACTTC
v_call: TRBV6-5; d_call: .; j_call: TRBJ2-7; clone_size: .; cdr3_aa: CASRTRRGGEQYF; cdr3_nt: TGTGCCAGCAGGACGAGGCGGGGAGGCGAGCAGTACTTC
v_call: TRBV5-1; d_call: .; j_call: TRBJ2-3; clone_size: .; cdr3_aa: CASSGGQEADTQYF; cdr3_nt: TGCGCCAGCAGCGGGGGACAAGAGGCGGATACGCAGTATTTT
v_call: TRBV28; d_call: TRBD2; j_call: TRBJ2-1; clone_size: .; cdr3_aa: CASSTSSGGSYNEQFF; cdr3_nt: TGTGCCAGCAGTACTTCTAGCGGGGGCTCCTACAATGAGCAGTTCTTC
v_call: TRBV11-2; d_call: TRBD2; j_call: TRBJ2-5; clone_size: .; cdr3_aa: CASSVSGGLPQETQYF; cdr3_nt: TGTGCCAGCAGCGTTAGCGGGGGGCTTCCACAAGAGACCCAGTACTTC
v_call: TRBV7-6; d_call: .; j_call: TRBJ1-2; clone_size: .; cdr3_aa: CASSLQGGGDYGYTF; cdr3_nt: TGTGCCAGCAGCTTACAGGGCGGAGGGGACTATGGCTACACCTTC
v_call: TRBV11-2; d_call: .; j_call: TRBJ2-5; clone_size: .; cdr3_aa: CASSFGNQETQYF; cdr3_nt: TGTGCCAGCAGCTTCGGTAACCAAGAGACCCAGTACTTC
v_call: TRBV15; d_call: .; j_call: TRBJ2-1; clone_size: few; cdr3_aa: CATSRGTNNEQFF; cdr3_nt: TGTGCCACCAGCAGGGGGACAAACAATGAGCAGTTCTTC
v_call: TRBV12-5; d_call: .; j_call: TRBJ1-1; clone_size: .; cdr3_aa: CASGSIEGVVGNTEAFF; cdr3_nt: TGTGCTAGTGGTTCGATAGAGGGAGTGGTCGGAAACACTGAAGCTTTCTTT
v_call: TRBV12-3/TRBV12-4; d_call: TRBD1; j_call: TRBJ1-5; clone_size: few; cdr3_aa: CASSPTGDQPQHF; cdr3_nt: TGTGCCAGCAGCCCGACAGGGGATCAGCCCCAGCATTTT
v_call: TRBV5-4; d_call: .; j_call: TRBJ2-1; clone_size: .; cdr3_aa: CASRVDSYNEQFF; cdr3_nt: TGTGCCAGCAGGGTGGACAGTTACAATGAGCAGTTCTTC
v_call: TRBV29-1; d_call: .; j_call: TRBJ1-5; clone_size: few; cdr3_aa: CSVEDPSMGNDQPQHF; cdr3_nt: TGCAGCGTTGAAGATCCTAGCATGGGGAATGATCAGCCCCAGCATTTT
v_call: TRBV9; d_call: TRBD2; j_call: TRBJ2-1; clone_size: .; cdr3_aa: CASSARGRDEQFF; cdr3_nt: TGTGCCAGCAGCGCCCGGGGGAGGGATGAGCAGTTCTTC
v_call: TRBV10-2; d_call: TRBD1; j_call: TRBJ2-3; clone_size: .; cdr3_aa: CASSDGRGPDTQYF; cdr3_nt: TGCGCCAGCAGTGATGGCAGGGGGCCAGATACGCAGTATTTT
v_call: TRBV5-1; d_call: .; j_call: TRBJ2-7; clone_size: .; cdr3_aa: CASSLVDTSYEQYF; cdr3_nt: TGCGCCAGCAGCTTGGTTGACACTTCCTACGAGCAGTACTTC
v_call: TRBV5-7; d_call: .; j_call: TRBJ2-1; clone_size: .; cdr3_aa: CASSCQIYNEQFF; cdr3_nt: TGTGCCAGCAGCTGTCAGATCTACAATGAGCAGTTCTTC
v_call: TRBV19; d_call: TRBD2; j_call: TRBJ2-1; clone_size: .; cdr3_aa: CASSDRGGGGANEQFF; cdr3_nt: TGTGCCAGTAGTGACCGGGGTGGCGGGGGGGCAAATGAGCAGTTCTTC
v_call: TRBV6-5; d_call: TRBD1; j_call: TRBJ1-2; clone_size: .; cdr3_aa: CASSTDRVDYGYTF; cdr3_nt: TGTGCCAGCAGTACCGACAGGGTAGACTATGGCTACACCTTC
v_call: TRBV15; d_call: .; j_call: TRBJ1-4; clone_size: .; cdr3_aa: CATSPQDTTNEKLFF; cdr3_nt: TGTGCCACCAGCCCCCAGGACACCACTAATGAAAAACTGTTTTTT
v_call: TRBV5-1; d_call: TRBD1; j_call: TRBJ2-7; clone_size: .; cdr3_aa: CASGARTGDTEQYF; cdr3_nt: TGCGCCAGCGGGGCAAGGACAGGGGACACCGAGCAGTACTTC
v_call: TRBV9; d_call: TRBD1; j_call: TRBJ1-1; clone_size: .; cdr3_aa: CASRAPGQHGTEAFF; cdr3_nt: TGTGCCAGCAGAGCACCGGGACAGCATGGGACTGAAGCTTTCTTT
v_call: TRBV7-9; d_call: TRBD2; j_call: TRBJ2-1; clone_size: .; cdr3_aa: CASSFTSGVMDEQFF; cdr3_nt: TGTGCCAGCAGCTTTACTAGCGGGGTTATGGATGAGCAGTTCTTC
v_call: TRBV7-2; d_call: TRBD2; j_call: TRBJ2-7; clone_size: once; cdr3_aa: CASSLGGTSATEQYF; cdr3_nt: TGTGCCAGCAGCTTAGGAGGGACTAGCGCCACCGAGCAGTACTTC
v_call: TRBV5-4; d_call: TRBD2; j_call: TRBJ2-1; clone_size: .; cdr3_aa: CASSRSQRGDYNEQFF; cdr3_nt: TGTGCCAGCAGCCGCAGCCAGCGGGGGGACTACAATGAGCAGTTCTTC
v_call: TRBV30; d_call: .; j_call: TRBJ2-3; clone_size: .; cdr3_aa: CAWTEGDTQYF; cdr3_nt: TGTGCCTGGACAGAGGGAGATACGCAGTATTTT
v_call: TRBV24-1; d_call: TRBD2; j_call: TRBJ2-5; clone_size: .; cdr3_aa: CATSDIAGDQETQYF; cdr3_nt: TGTGCCACCAGTGATATAGCGGGGGATCAAGAGACCCAGTACTTC
v_call: TRBV28; d_call: .; j_call: TRBJ1-4; clone_size: .; cdr3_aa: CASSFIEKLFF; cdr3_nt: TGTGCCAGCAGTTTTATAGAAAAACTGTTTTTT
v_call: TRBV6-1; d_call: .; j_call: TRBJ1-6; clone_size: .; cdr3_aa: CASSEISNSPLHF; cdr3_nt: TGTGCCAGCAGTGAGATTAGTAATTCACCCCTCCACTTT
v_call: TRBV9; d_call: TRBD2; j_call: TRBJ2-3; clone_size: .; cdr3_aa: CASSVGGGAGTDTQYF; cdr3_nt: TGTGCCAGCAGCGTTGGCGGGGGGGCCGGGACAGATACGCAGTATTTT
v_call: TRBV6-5; d_call: .; j_call: TRBJ1-5; clone_size: .; cdr3_aa: CASRRQSNQPQHF; cdr3_nt: TGTGCCAGCAGACGACAGAGCAATCAGCCCCAGCATTTT
v_call: TRBV18; d_call: .; j_call: TRBJ2-2; clone_size: .; cdr3_aa: CASSPLATDTGELFF; cdr3_nt: TGTGCCAGCTCACCACTAGCGACGGACACCGGGGAGCTGTTTTTT
v_call: TRBV30; d_call: TRBD1; j_call: TRBJ1-5; clone_size: .; cdr3_aa: CAWSGTGDGQPQHF; cdr3_nt: TGTGCCTGGTCCGGGACAGGGGATGGGCAGCCCCAGCATTTT
v_call: TRBV4-2; d_call: TRBD1; j_call: TRBJ1-1; clone_size: .; cdr3_aa: CASSSFRGLLGDTEAFF; cdr3_nt: TGTGCCAGCAGCTCATTCAGGGGGCTCCTGGGGGACACTGAAGCTTTCTTT